Shown below are 24 T cell receptor beta chains from a single sample sequenced in a study of response to subunit inactivated influenza vaccine. One entry per CDR3 protein, called by TCRdb with MiXCR from the RT-PCR reads. The table has 490,000 or so distinct CDR3 sequences, 6.5% to 8% seen once. Source: PBMCs from blood, taken around 2 years after vaccination. These receptor sequences come from a man between 45 and 75 years old who received an inactivated influenza vaccine.

There are many counts of this clonotype. The chain carries TRBV6-1 and TRBJ2-1; 9 bases are a match to TRBD1. Germline values: CDR1 MNHNS, CDR2 SASEGT. Trimming cost V 6 bases and J 0 bases; bases outside gene matches: 6. The CDR3 totals 16 residues. This CDR3 reads CASRTGGSSSYNEQFF. The CDR3 DNA reads TGTGCCAGCAGAACAGGGGGCTCGAGCTCCTACAATGAGCAGTTCTTC.

The chain is built from TRBV18 and TRBJ2-3; 8 nucleotides align to TRBD1. V shed 3 bases, J shed 5 bases, and the junction held 4 bases outside the gene matches. Germline CDR1 is KGHSH and CDR2 is LQKENI. There are 14 residues in the CDR3. CDR3 nucleotides: TGTGCCAGCTCACCGACAGGGGATCGAGATACGCAGTATTTT. As protein: CASSPTGDRDTQYF.

This chain uses TRBV15 with TRBJ1-4, with D tentatively TRBD1 (5 bases). Germline assignment: CDR1 LNHNV and CDR2 YYDKDF (reference sequence). V lost 0 bases to trimming and J lost 3 bases, with 14 bases between them. CDR3 length: 17 amino acids. The CDR3 loop reads CATSRDPGGAANEKLFF. The CDR3 nucleotides read TGTGCCACCAGCAGAGATCCTGGGGGAGCGGCTAATGAAAAACTGTTTTTT. The full variable domain, with the rest looked up from reference TRBV15 and TRBJ1-4, is DAMVIQNPRYQVTQFGKPVTLSCSQTLNHNVMYWYQQKSSQAPKLLFHYYDKDFNNEADTPDNFQSRRPNTSFCFLDIRSPGLGDTAMYLCATSRDPGGAANEKLFFGSGTQLSVL.

The J gene is TRBJ2-1, the V gene TRBV11-1, with 8 positions matching TRBD2. The CDR3 is 15 amino acids. Germline values: CDR1 SGHAT, CDR2 FQDESV (reference sequence). V gave up 5 bases and J gave up 4 bases; unmatched junction bases: 7. Here the CDR3 reads CASSGRAGGYNEQFF. CDR3 nucleotides: TGTGCCAGCAGCGGCCGGGCGGGGGGATACAATGAGCAGTTCTTC. Full variable domain (outside the CDR3, taken from reference TRBV11-1 and TRBJ2-1): EAEVAQSPRYKITEKSQAVAFWCDPISGHATLYWYRQILGQGPELLVQFQDESVVDDSQLPKDRFSAERLKGVDSTLKIQPAELGDSAMYLCASSGRAGGYNEQFFGPGTRLTVL.

This clonotype appeared a few times. The genes are TRBV5-1 and TRBJ2-2; perhaps TRBD1 as D (5 bases). Trimming removed 2 bases from V and 0 bases from J, with 11 bases in between. The germline CDR1 and CDR2 sequences are SGHRS and YFSETQ. The CDR3 length is 16 residues. The CDR3 sequence: CASSFQGNANTGELFF. In DNA form, the CDR3 reads TGCGCCAGCAGCTTTCAGGGAAACGCGAACACCGGGGAGCTGTTTTTT.

The sample holds a few counts of this clonotype. The chain is built from TRBV7-9 and TRBJ2-3; D remains ambiguous. Trimming took 4 bases from V and 14 from J, leaving 16 bases between them. The CDR3 is made up of 12 amino acids. Germline CDR1 is SEHNR and CDR2 is FQNEAQ (reference sequence). The CDR3 region is CASSSTSLSGYF. The CDR3 DNA is TGTGCCAGCAGCTCAACGTCCCTCAGTGGGTATTTT.

This clonotype was picked up a small number of times. The genes are TRBV19 and TRBJ2-7; 10 bases match TRBD1. Germline CDR1 reads LNHDA; CDR2 reads SQIVND (reference sequence). The CDR3 sequence is 15 residues long. With V trimmed by 4 bases and J by 4 bases, 7 bases remained unmatched. The CDR3 loop is CASSTKTGGSYEQYF. The CDR3, as DNA: TGTGCCAGTAGTACGAAGACAGGGGGCTCATACGAGCAGTACTTC. Full variable domain (remainder filled in from reference TRBV19 and TRBJ2-7): DGGITQSPKYLFRKEGQNVTLSCEQNLNHDAMYWYRQDPGQGLRLIYYSQIVNDFQKGDIAEGYSVSREKKESFPLTVTSAQKNPTAFYLCASSTKTGGSYEQYFGPGTRLTVT.

This clonotype was counted at least ten times. The V gene is TRBV6-2 or TRBV6-3, the J gene TRBJ2-1; TRBD2 aligns across 11 bases. CDR3 length: 15 amino acids. V lost 10 bases, J lost 4 bases, and 9 bases stayed unmatched. Germline V CDR1 and CDR2: MNHEY, SVGEGT. The CDR3 loop reads CATGLRLAGYNEQFF. CDR3 nucleotide sequence: TGTGCCACGGGGCTCAGACTAGCGGGATACAATGAGCAGTTCTTC.

This clonotype has a handful of counts. The chain couples TRBV7-9 to TRBJ1-5; D perhaps matches TRBD1 (6 bases). V was pared by 5 bases and J by 4 bases, with 12 bases between. There are 14 residues in the CDR3. The germline V gene has CDR1 SEHNR and CDR2 FQNEAQ (reference sequence). DNA of the CDR3: TGTGCCAGCAGCCGCGGGGGCTGGAATCAGCCCCAGCATTTT. This encodes CASSRGGWNQPQHF.

This clonotype was picked up many times. The chain is built from TRBV7-9 and TRBJ1-2; TRBD1 aligns across 7 bases. Looked up from germline, CDR1 is SEHNR and CDR2 is FQNEAQ (reference sequence). Losses at the gene ends were 2 bases for V and 1 base for J; bases not matched to a gene: 7. The CDR3 covers 16 residues. This chain's CDR3 is CASSLKGQTFNYGYTF. The DNA for the CDR3 is TGTGCCAGCAGCTTAAAGGGACAGACGTTTAACTATGGCTACACCTTC.

This clonotype was recorded at least ten times. The chain has TRBV7-8 and TRBJ2-1; D might be TRBD1 or TRBD2, each matching 5 bases. Germline V gene data show CDR1 as SGHVS and CDR2 as FQNEAQ. The CDR3 consists of 14 residues. The V end was cut by 2 bases, the J end by 7 bases, with 12 bases between. The CDR3 protein is CASSLFRGSNEQFF. For the CDR3, the DNA is TGTGCCAGCAGCTTATTTCGGGGCTCGAATGAGCAGTTCTTC. The whole variable domain, filled in from reference TRBV7-8 and TRBJ2-1, reads GAGVSQSPRYKVAKRGQDVALRCDPISGHVSLFWYQQALGQGPEFLTYFQNEAQLDKSGLPSDRFFAERPEGSVSTLKIQRTQQEDSAVYLCASSLFRGSNEQFFGPGTRLTVL.

This clonotype has more than one count but fewer than ten. The chain couples TRBV5-1 to TRBJ2-6; D might be TRBD2 (6 bases). The germline V gene has CDR1 SGHRS and CDR2 YFSETQ. The CDR3 is 15 amino acids. Trimming pared 0 bases from V and 12 bases from J, leaving 16 bases between. In DNA, the CDR3 is TGCGCCAGCAGCTTGGGGGCGGGACGGGAGAGCGTCCTGACTTTC. This translates into CASSLGAGRESVLTF. Full variable domain (rest looked up from reference TRBV5-1 and TRBJ2-6): KAGVTQTPRYLIKTRGQQVTLSCSPISGHRSVSWYQQTPGQGLQFLFEYFSETQRNKGNFPGRFSGRQFSNSRSEMNVSTLELGDSALYLCASSLGAGRESVLTFGAGSRLTVL.

This clonotype was counted between two and nine times. This sequence joins TRBV29-1 and TRBJ1-5; 7 nucleotides match TRBD1. This CDR3 is 13 amino acids long. Trimming cost V 6 bases and J 2 bases; bases outside gene matches: 4. Germline V lookup: CDR1 SQVTM, CDR2 ANQGSEA. The CDR3 DNA is TGCAGCGTGGCAGACAGGGGCAATCAGCCCCAGCATTTT. The encoded protein is CSVADRGNQPQHF.

This rearrangement joins TRBV7-8 to TRBJ2-1; the D gene could be TRBD1 or TRBD2 (6 bases each). Per the germline V gene, CDR1 is SGHVS and CDR2 is FQNEAQ. The CDR3 loop spans 16 amino acids. Trimming shortened V by 7 bases and J by 8 bases, and 24 bases separated the two germline ends. The CDR3, as DNA: TGTGCCAGCACTCCTCGAGGGGGGCGAGATATAGATGAGCAGTTCTTC. Its translation: CASTPRGGRDIDEQFF. The variable domain in full, completed from reference TRBV7-8 and TRBJ2-1, reads GAGVSQSPRYKVAKRGQDVALRCDPISGHVSLFWYQQALGQGPEFLTYFQNEAQLDKSGLPSDRFFAERPEGSVSTLKIQRTQQEDSAVYLCASTPRGGRDIDEQFFGPGTRLTVL.

The chain has TRBV28 and TRBJ2-5; no reliable D call. V was shortened by 8 bases and J by 1 base, with 11 bases between the two germline ends. This CDR3 is 13 amino acids long. Germline values: CDR1 MDHEN, CDR2 SYDVKM. CDR3 protein: CASGSDIQETQYF. DNA for the CDR3: TGTGCCAGCGGCTCAGATATCCAAGAGACCCAGTACTTC.

This clonotype has just a few counts. This sequence joins TRBV29-1 and TRBJ2-5; 11 bases are shared with TRBD2. J was trimmed by 5 bases and V by 5 bases; bases with no gene match: 7. This CDR3 is built from 14 residues. Looked up from germline, CDR1 is SQVTM and CDR2 is ANQGSEA. The DNA for the CDR3 is TGCAGCGTTCCGACTAGCGGGGTTGAGGAGACCCAGTACTTC. Its protein product is CSVPTSGVEETQYF.

There are a few counts of this clonotype. The chain combines TRBV4-1 with TRBJ1-2; D is uncertain. V lost 0 bases and J lost 2, with 10 bases in between. Germline CDR1 MGHRA, CDR2 YSYEKL. The length of the CDR3 is 15 residues. The CDR3 nucleotides read TGCGCCAGCAGCCAAGAAAAGAGATTCAACTATGGCTACACCTTC. It codes for CASSQEKRFNYGYTF.

The table lists this clonotype with many counts. The CDR3 spells CSARLIGAGVTYNEQFF. Written as DNA, the CDR3 is TGCAGTGCTAGATTAATCGGGGCGGGAGTTACGTACAATGAGCAGTTCTTC. This sequence joins TRBV20-1 and TRBJ2-1; 7 bases align to TRBD2. The CDR3 covers 17 residues. J was trimmed by 4 bases and V by 2 bases; bases with no gene match: 14. Germline loops: CDR1 DFQATT, CDR2 SNEGSKA (reference sequence).

The V gene is TRBV4-1, the J gene TRBJ2-1; D gene uncertain. The germline V gene has CDR1 MGHRA and CDR2 YSYEKL. The CDR3 extends over 15 amino acids. The V end was cut by 2 bases, the J end by 15 bases, with 23 bases between. CDR3 sequence: CASSQYAPDQAGRFF. The CDR3 nucleotides are TGCGCCAGCAGCCAATACGCTCCGGACCAAGCAGGTCGGTTCTTC.

J is TRBJ2-1 and V is TRBV20-1; maybe TRBD2 (6 bases). The CDR3 runs 13 residues. Germline CDR1 DFQATT, CDR2 SNEGSKA (reference sequence). V was shortened by 6 bases and J by 4 bases, with 13 bases between the two germline ends. CDR3: CSAASSAYNEQFF. The DNA of the CDR3 is TGCAGTGCCGCCTCTAGCGCTTACAATGAGCAGTTCTTC.

In the case of this clonotype: A read error may explain this, as a much larger clone is one base away. This is likely a read error, given that the CDR3 carries no conserved phenylalanine or tryptophan at its end. The rearrangement joins TRBV9 to TRBJ2-4; 13 bases map to TRBD2. The ends lost 4 bases at V and 1 base at J; junction bases unmatched: 8. The length of the CDR3 is 18 residues. Germline V gene data show CDR1 as SGDLS and CDR2 as YYNGEE. The CDR3 bases are TGTGCCAGCAGCCGGGGACTAGCGGGGTTGTTGGCCAAAAACATTCAGTACTCC. It translates to CASSRGLAGLLAKNIQYS.

Only a few counts were recorded for this clonotype. The rearrangement uses TRBV20-1 and TRBJ2-7; D gene ambiguous. The V and J ends lost 1 base and 3 bases respectively, with 13 bases between them. CDR3 length: 14 residues. Germline V CDR1 and CDR2: DFQATT, SNEGSKA (reference sequence). CDR3 nucleotide sequence: TGCAGTGCTAGAGCGGTAGCAGGAAACTACGAGCAGTACTTC. It is translated as CSARAVAGNYEQYF.

This clonotype was counted at least ten times. The chain combines TRBV19 with TRBJ2-1; D is possibly TRBD1 (6 bases). Germline-derived CDR1 and CDR2 are LNHDA and SQIVND (reference sequence). The V and J ends lost 6 bases and 9 bases respectively, with 12 bases between them. This CDR3 is 12 amino acids long. In DNA form, the CDR3 reads TGTGCCAGTAGCCCAGGGGTCGGTGAGCAGTTCTTC. It yields the protein CASSPGVGEQFF. Variable domain in full (rest from reference TRBV19 and TRBJ2-1): DGGITQSPKYLFRKEGQNVTLSCEQNLNHDAMYWYRQDPGQGLRLIYYSQIVNDFQKGDIAEGYSVSREKKESFPLTVTSAQKNPTAFYLCASSPGVGEQFFGPGTRLTVL.

This clonotype came up a few times. V usage is TRBV20-1 and J usage is TRBJ2-1; 10 bases line up with TRBD2. The V and J ends lost 5 bases and 7 bases, in that order; junction bases with no gene match: 8. The CDR3 consists of 14 residues. Looked up from germline, CDR1 is DFQATT and CDR2 is SNEGSKA (reference sequence). The CDR3 loop reads CSARRLAGRNEQFF. The DNA of the CDR3 is TGCAGTGCTCGCCGACTAGCGGGCAGGAATGAGCAGTTCTTC.